This paragraph covers one T cell receptor (beta chain) sequence. This clonotype was counted ten times or more. The target of this receptor is not known. Per-nucleotide qualities are absent, and no much larger clonotype sits a single base away. This sample was included in a study of CD8 T cells in ankylosing spondylitis (dated by TCRdb to about 2017). Study-wide context: The study set out to find disease-linked TCR variants by profiling T cell receptor beta repertoires in ankylosing spondylitis patients and healthy donors. The whole study cohort included 85 to 120 healthy donors and around 24 ankylosing spondylitis patients. Peripheral blood was sampled, and synovial fluid was also collected from ankylosing spondylitis patients. Overall study outcomes, separate from this receptor: The disease-linked clones were reported as significantly enriched in matched synovial fluid samples from ankylosing spondylitis patients. Blood from ankylosing spondylitis patients appeared to be characterized by a TCR beta motif made up of several highly homologous amino acid variants. The disease-linked clones had a CD8+ phenotype and were found at relatively low frequencies in peripheral blood. Some motif variants had previously been reported in the synovial fluid and blood of reactive arthritis patients, which suggests shared mechanisms of disease initiation.

From the cysteine through the phenylalanine, the CDR3 covers 14 amino acids. Just CDR3 DNA is preserved here, 42 bases in frame from base 1. The V and J ends are trimmed by 5 bases and 8 bases, leaving 16 bases between them. The germline V gene (reference sequence) yields MNHEY for CDR1 and SMNVEV for CDR2. For sequencing, an Illumina HiSeq 2500 was employed. TCR beta libraries were prepared by quantitative 5'-RACE with molecular barcodes. In the source study's methods: A new computational method based on a probabilistic model of VDJ rearrangement was used to identify disease-linked TCR variants. The raw public reads went through TCRdb reprocessing: fastp at Q25, MiXCR clone calling, in-frame beta chains kept. Identical CDR3 proteins give one entry, which carries the most common genes and DNA. TCRdb, not the authors, supplied the V and J calls. Across this sample there are about 35,000 distinct CDR3 sequences, with about a tenth seen only once. The top ten constitute around 15% of the sample.

The origin of this receptor is a male donor with ankylosing spondylitis or in good health (not recorded which). The rearranged segments are TRBV27 and TRBJ2-1, and perhaps TRBD2 as D gene, on 8 matching bases. The source material was blood, either unsorted or a sorted T cell fraction (not recorded which). CDR3 protein: CASSPGTRGHEQFF. The DNA sequence reads TGTGCCAGCAGTCCCGGGACTAGGGGGCATGAGCAGTTCTTC.